These 27 T cell receptor beta chains share one sample of origin, sequenced in a study of CD8 T cells in Susac syndrome. The RNA input was about 0.5 to 1 ug, and it was reverse transcribed with random hexamers. One entry per CDR3 protein results from TCRdb running MiXCR on the immunoSEQ multiplex PCR reads. The sample carries about 120,000 distinct CDR3 sequences, around 95% recorded once. Sequencing input: CD4+ T cells from PBMCs. The receptors stem from a human donor in good health.

This clonotype was found a few times. The chain carries TRBV19 and TRBJ2-1; D not certain. Germline V gene data show CDR1 as LNHDA and CDR2 as SQIVND (reference sequence). The ends were cut back, 3 bases at V and 8 bases at J, with 8 bases in the middle. This CDR3 comprises 12 residues. CDR3 sequence reads: CASSIGSDEQFF. CDR3 sequence (DNA): TGTGCCAGTAGTATCGGAAGTGATGAGCAGTTCTTC.

This clonotype occurred once. This chain connects TRBV9 to TRBJ2-3, with D perhaps assigned TRBD1 or TRBD2 (5 bases each). Germline CDR1 reads SGDLS; CDR2 reads YYNGEE. The CDR3 consists of 15 residues. The V gene lost 0 bases and the J gene lost 0 bases, with 8 bases spanning the gap. The CDR3 DNA sequence: TGTGCCAGCAGCGTAGTGGGGGACAGCACAGATACGCAGTATTTT. Translating gives CASSVVGDSTDTQYF.

V gene TRBV7-2 combines with J gene TRBJ2-5; D call uncertain. The germline V gene has CDR1 SGHTA and CDR2 FQGNSA. The length of the CDR3 is 12 residues. With 5 bases removed from V and 13 bases from J, the gap between germline ends came to 17 bases. CDR3 DNA: TGTGCCAGCAGCCCAGCCCGTTGGGATGCGTACTTC. It codes for CASSPARWDAYF. Variable domain in full (rest from reference TRBV7-2 and TRBJ2-5): GAGVSQSPSNKVTEKGKDVELRCDPISGHTALYWYRQSLGQGLEFLIYFQGNSAPDKSGLPSDRFSAERTGGSVSTLTIQRTQQEDSAVYLCASSPARWDAYFGPGTRLLVL.

The V gene is TRBV10-3, the J gene TRBJ1-1; D is unresolved. V was pared by 3 bases and J by 6 bases, with 14 bases between. Germline lookup yields CDR1 ENHRY and CDR2 SYGVKD. This CDR3 region has 14 residues. Here the CDR3 reads CAISDLTGRAEAFF. The CDR3 coding sequence is TGTGCCATCAGTGACCTGACTGGGCGCGCTGAAGCTTTCTTT.

The V call is TRBV12-3 or TRBV12-4, the J call TRBJ1-1; D is ambiguous. The ends were cut back, 7 bases at V and 4 bases at J, with 13 bases in the middle. CDR3 length: 13 amino acids. The chain's CDR3 is CASKSGRSTEAFF. The CDR3 region has the DNA TGTGCCAGCAAGTCCGGGCGGAGCACTGAAGCTTTCTTT.

The chain recombines TRBV6-5 with TRBJ1-2; D may be TRBD1 (6 bases). V was cut by 7 bases and J by 11 bases, with 20 bases left in between. The CDR3 loop spans 13 amino acids. The V gene's germline CDR1 is MNHEY and CDR2 SVGAGI. CDR3 DNA: TGTGCCAGCACCGAAGCCATAGGACAGCAATACACCTTC. Residues: CASTEAIGQQYTF.

The V gene is TRBV9, the J gene TRBJ2-3; the match to TRBD2 covers 14 bases. V shed 6 bases, J shed 3 bases, and the junction held 6 bases outside the gene matches. The V gene's germline CDR1 is SGDLS and CDR2 YYNGEE. The CDR3 sequence is 16 residues long. The CDR3 nucleotides are TGTGCCAGCACCTCGGGACTAGCGGGAGTAACAGATACGCAGTATTTT. This encodes CASTSGLAGVTDTQYF.

The chain recombines TRBV28 with TRBJ2-3; D is possibly TRBD1 (5 bases). The CDR3 spans 15 residues. Germline lookup yields CDR1 MDHEN and CDR2 SYDVKM. Trimming removed 6 bases at V and 1 base at J, with 14 bases between. CDR3 coding DNA: TGTGCCAGCAGAACAGGTGGGGCGGGCACAGATACGCAGTATTTT. This sequence encodes CASRTGGAGTDTQYF. Full variable domain (remainder filled in from reference TRBV28 and TRBJ2-3): DVKVTQSSRYLVKRTGEKVFLECVQDMDHENMFWYRQDPGLGLRLIYFSYDVKMKEKGDIPEGYSVSREKKERFSLILESASTNQTSMYLCASRTGGAGTDTQYFGPGTRLTVL.

This chain links TRBV29-1 with TRBJ2-5; a weak D match, TRBD2 (6 bases). This CDR3 contains 12 residues. Germline values: CDR1 SQVTM, CDR2 ANQGSEA. V was pared by 8 bases and J by 2 bases, with 12 bases between. DNA of the CDR3: TGCAGCAGCCGGGAGACACAAGAGACCCAGTACTTC. Translation gives CSSRETQETQYF.

CDR3 in DNA: TGTGCCAGTAGTTCGACAGGGGGTGGGACTGAAGCTTTCTTT. It translates to CASSSTGGGTEAFF. This chain connects TRBV19 to TRBJ1-1; 9 bases agree with TRBD1. The CDR3 spans 14 residues. Germline V gene lookup returns CDR1 LNHDA and CDR2 SQIVND (reference sequence). After removal of 5 bases from V and 5 bases from J, the junction contained 6 bases not matched to a gene.

V usage is TRBV20-1 and J usage is TRBJ2-7; TRBD2 matches at 10 bases. V was clipped by 1 base and J by 3 bases; unmatched bases: 0. Looked up from germline, CDR1 is DFQATT and CDR2 is SNEGSKA (reference sequence). The CDR3 has 13 amino acids. As DNA, the CDR3 is TGCAGTGCTAGAGGGACTAGCGGCTACGAGCAGTACTTC. Its translation is CSARGTSGYEQYF.

This chain connects TRBV3-1 to TRBJ2-7; D call uncertain. This CDR3 is built from 14 residues. V shed 1 base and J shed 3 bases, with 10 bases lying between them. Germline CDR1 is LGHDT and CDR2 is YNNKEL (reference sequence). The chain's CDR3 is CASSQAGYSYEQYF. The CDR3 DNA is TGTGCCAGCAGCCAAGCGGGCTACAGCTACGAGCAGTACTTC.

The chain uses TRBV28 and TRBJ2-7; D ambiguous. The CDR3 is made up of 15 amino acids. The V end lost 5 bases, the J end lost 0 bases, and 14 bases lay between the germline ends. Germline CDR1 reads MDHEN; CDR2 reads SYDVKM. The CDR3 region has the DNA TGTGCCAGCAGTGAAGCGACCGACGCCTCCTACGAGCAGTACTTC. This encodes CASSEATDASYEQYF. Variable domain in full (rest from reference TRBV28 and TRBJ2-7): DVKVTQSSRYLVKRTGEKVFLECVQDMDHENMFWYRQDPGLGLRLIYFSYDVKMKEKGDIPEGYSVSREKKERFSLILESASTNQTSMYLCASSEATDASYEQYFGPGTRLTVT.

The V and J genes are TRBV2 and TRBJ2-1, with 12 bases matching TRBD2. The V and J ends lost 6 bases and 8 bases, in that order; junction bases with no gene match: 5. CDR1 and CDR2 from the germline V gene are SNHLY and FYNNEI. The CDR3 loop spans 14 amino acids. The CDR3 DNA sequence: TGTGCCAGCAGGACTAGCGGGAGTGCGCATGAGCAGTTCTTC. It codes for CASRTSGSAHEQFF.

This clonotype was seen just once. The chain employs TRBV3-1 and TRBJ1-5; the D gene is possibly TRBD1 (6 bases). The CDR3 is made up of 15 amino acids. Germline CDR1 is LGHDT and CDR2 is YNNKEL (reference sequence). The V end was cut by 3 bases, the J end by 9 bases, with 18 bases between. The CDR3 sequence is CASSQDSSEAGPQHF. In DNA, the CDR3 is TGTGCCAGCAGCCAGGACAGTTCCGAAGCTGGGCCCCAGCATTTT.

The CDR3 loop is CASSPQGAAQPQHF. The CDR3 nucleotides are TGTGCCAGCAGTCCACAGGGTGCTGCTCAGCCCCAGCATTTT. The chain employs TRBV2 and TRBJ1-5; perhaps TRBD1 as D (6 bases). CDR1 and CDR2 from the germline V gene are SNHLY and FYNNEI. The CDR3 has 14 amino acids. Trimming left V 5 bases short and J 6 bases short, with 14 bases between.

DNA of the CDR3: TGTGCCAGCAGTATAGCAGGGAACACTGAAGCTTTCTTT. This translates into CASSIAGNTEAFF. The chain uses TRBV25-1 and TRBJ1-1, with D hard to call. The CDR3 is made up of 13 amino acids. Trimming left V 5 bases short and J 1 base short, with 8 bases between. The V gene's germline CDR1 is MGHDK and CDR2 SYGVNS.

This sequence joins TRBV30 and TRBJ1-3; D gene ambiguous. The V and J ends lost 3 bases and 0 bases respectively, with 3 bases between them. CDR1 GTSNPN and CDR2 SVGIG come from the germline V gene (reference sequence). The CDR3 consists of 12 residues. The CDR3 loop reads CAWRGSGNTIYF. The CDR3 DNA is TGTGCCTGGAGGGGCTCTGGAAACACCATATATTTT.

This rearrangement joins TRBV7-9 to TRBJ2-2, with 8 bases matching TRBD1. V lost 5 bases to trimming and J lost 1 base; unmatched junction nucleotides: 3. CDR1 is SEHNR, CDR2 FQNEAQ, per germline (reference sequence). This CDR3 contains 15 residues. In DNA form, the CDR3 reads TGTGCCAGCAGCCCGGACAGGGTGAACACCGGGGAGCTGTTTTTT. The encoded protein is CASSPDRVNTGELFF.

V is TRBV19 and J is TRBJ2-7; D gene ambiguous. CDR1 and CDR2 (germline): LNHDA, SQIVND (reference sequence). This CDR3 comprises 8 residues. V was cut by 11 bases and J by 7 bases, with 6 bases left in between. CDR3 sequence reads: CAPREQYF. The CDR3 DNA follows: TGTGCCCCCAGGGAGCAGTACTTC. The variable domain in full, completed from reference TRBV19 and TRBJ2-7, reads DGGITQSPKYLFRKEGQNVTLSCEQNLNHDAMYWYRQDPGQGLRLIYYSQIVNDFQKGDIAEGYSVSREKKESFPLTVTSAQKNPTAFYLCAPREQYFGPGTRLTVT.

The V and J genes are TRBV28 and TRBJ2-6; D perhaps matches TRBD2 (5 bases). The V gene lost 7 bases and the J gene lost 0 bases, with 16 bases spanning the gap. Germline loops: CDR1 MDHEN, CDR2 SYDVKM. The CDR3 is made up of 17 amino acids. The CDR3 sequence: CASTGWVRSSGANVLTF. For the CDR3, the DNA is TGTGCCAGCACGGGGTGGGTCAGGTCCTCTGGGGCCAACGTCCTGACTTTC.

V usage is TRBV28 and J usage is TRBJ1-4; no clear D gene. Germline V gene data show CDR1 as MDHEN and CDR2 as SYDVKM. There are 18 residues in the CDR3. The ends were cut back, 4 bases at V and 4 bases at J, with 22 bases in the middle. The CDR3 protein is CASSSGIKSRIINEKLFF. The CDR3 bases are TGTGCCAGCAGTTCAGGCATAAAATCCCGAATCATTAATGAAAAACTGTTTTTT.

The CDR3 spells CASGQFYEQYF. CDR3 DNA: TGTGCCAGCGGACAGTTCTACGAGCAGTACTTC. The rearrangement joins TRBV6-2 or TRBV6-3 to TRBJ2-7; a weak D match, TRBD1 (6 bases). The germline V and J ends were trimmed by 8 bases and 3 bases, with 8 bases remaining between them. The CDR3 is made up of 11 amino acids. Germline CDR1 reads MNHEY; CDR2 reads SVGEGT.

V and J are TRBV6-5 and TRBJ2-4; D is uncertain. Germline assignment: CDR1 MNHEY and CDR2 SVGAGI. The ends were cut back, 6 bases at V and 0 bases at J, with 12 bases in the middle. The CDR3 totals 15 residues. Written as DNA, the CDR3 is TGTGCCAGCAGGAGGAGTGGGCTAGCCAAAAACATTCAGTACTTC. It yields the protein CASRRSGLAKNIQYF.

CDR3 region: CASSYGHLDFSLNTEAFF. In DNA, the CDR3 is TGTGCCAGCAGTTACGGCCACCTGGACTTTTCACTGAACACTGAAGCTTTCTTT. This chain uses TRBV6-5 with TRBJ1-1, with D uncertain. Germline values: CDR1 MNHEY, CDR2 SVGAGI. Between the trimmed V and J ends, which lost 2 bases and 0 bases, there was a span of 19 bases. This CDR3 contains 18 residues.

The chain couples TRBV6-2 or TRBV6-3 to TRBJ2-6; 9 bases fit TRBD1. J was trimmed by 2 bases and V by 6 bases; bases with no gene match: 11. The CDR3 has 18 amino acids. CDR1 and CDR2 (germline): MNHEY, SVGEGT. The chain's CDR3 is CASSLATGGAAGANVLTF. CDR3 DNA: TGTGCCAGCAGCCTCGCCACAGGGGGCGCGGCTGGGGCCAACGTCCTGACTTTC.

The genes are TRBV7-2 and TRBJ2-2, with D unresolved. Per germline, CDR1 SGHTA and CDR2 FQGNSA. V dropped 2 bases and J dropped 7 bases, with 5 bases sitting between them. The CDR3 sequence is 12 residues long. The CDR3 DNA is TGTGCCAGCAGCTTAAATGTCGGGGAGCTGTTTTTT. Translated, it gives CASSLNVGELFF.